These 30 T cell receptor beta chains share one sample of origin, sequenced in a study of technical replicates of blood from several donors. The data were produced by immunoSEQ multiplex PCR, yet TCRdb's version contains in-frame clones alone and is incomplete. The data contain about 76,000 clones, 94% of them seen just once; the ten biggest clones take up approximately 0.4%. The sequencing sample was made of T cells isolated from PBMCs. These receptors were collected from a human donor in good health.

This clone was seen only once. The J gene is TRBJ2-1, the V gene TRBV27; D might be TRBD1 (6 bases). From germline, CDR1 is MNHEY and CDR2 SMNVEV (reference sequence). V lost 6 bases, J lost 1 base, and 16 bases lay in between. The CDR3 sequence is 16 residues long. The CDR3 bases are TGTGCCAGCAGACCTACCCCAGGGGATTCCTACAATGAGCAGTTCTTC. Amino acid sequence: CASRPTPGDSYNEQFF.

The CDR3 DNA reads TGTGCCAGCAGTTTTAGCGGGTCCACCTACGAGCAGTACTTC. It yields the protein CASSFSGSTYEQYF. The chain employs TRBV27 and TRBJ2-7, with TRBD2 matching 7 bases. The CDR3 runs 14 residues. Looked up from germline, CDR1 is MNHEY and CDR2 is SMNVEV (reference sequence). The ends lost 3 bases at V and 2 bases at J; junction bases unmatched: 4.

V usage is TRBV5-1 and J usage is TRBJ2-3; TRBD2 matches at 11 bases. Germline-derived CDR1 and CDR2 are SGHRS and YFSETQ. Losses at the gene ends were 4 bases for V and 3 bases for J; bases not matched to a gene: 4. This CDR3 has 15 amino acids. CDR3 region: CASSPSGRYTDTQYF. The CDR3 DNA reads TGCGCCAGCAGCCCTAGCGGGAGGTATACAGATACGCAGTATTTT. Supplemented by reference TRBV5-1 and TRBJ2-3, the full variable domain reads KAGVTQTPRYLIKTRGQQVTLSCSPISGHRSVSWYQQTPGQGLQFLFEYFSETQRNKGNFPGRFSGRQFSNSRSEMNVSTLELGDSALYLCASSPSGRYTDTQYFGPGTRLTVL.

This rearrangement joins TRBV7-9 to TRBJ1-5, with D hard to call. The CDR3 extends over 14 amino acids. Germline V gives CDR1 SEHNR, CDR2 FQNEAQ (reference sequence). Trimming took off 1 base at V and 6 bases at J, with 10 bases between the two ends. The CDR3 coding sequence is TGTGCCAGCAGCTTAGGGTTAGGAGGTCAGCCCCAGCATTTT. It specifies CASSLGLGGQPQHF.

The rearrangement links TRBV9 to TRBJ1-1; no definite D call. Trimming took off 4 bases at V and 3 bases at J, with 7 bases between the two ends. The V gene's germline CDR1 is SGDLS and CDR2 YYNGEE. This CDR3 is built from 12 residues. For the CDR3, the DNA is TGTGCCAGCAGCTTACGGGACACTGAAGCTTTCTTT. Protein: CASSLRDTEAFF.

This clone was seen once. This rearrangement joins TRBV28 to TRBJ2-4; D unclear. This CDR3 is 16 amino acids long. The V end was cut by 5 bases, the J end by 2 bases, with 16 bases between. Per germline, CDR1 MDHEN and CDR2 SYDVKM. The CDR3 DNA sequence: TGTGCCAGCAGTCTGAATAAGAGAATCTCCAAAAACATTCAGTACTTC. It encodes CASSLNKRISKNIQYF. The full variable domain, its missing parts supplied by reference TRBV28 and TRBJ2-4, is DVKVTQSSRYLVKRTGEKVFLECVQDMDHENMFWYRQDPGLGLRLIYFSYDVKMKEKGDIPEGYSVSREKKERFSLILESASTNQTSMYLCASSLNKRISKNIQYFGAGTRLSVL.

J is TRBJ2-3 and V is TRBV5-8, with D perhaps matching TRBD1 (5 bases). Germline values: CDR1 SGHTS, CDR2 YDEGEE. The CDR3 totals 15 residues. V lost 2 bases and J lost 2, with 12 bases in between. The CDR3 spells CASSLGRQYTDTQYF. The DNA for the CDR3 is TGTGCCAGCAGCTTAGGCCGACAGTACACAGATACGCAGTATTTT.

The V and J genes are TRBV2 and TRBJ2-3; tentatively, D is TRBD2 (6 bases). The length of the CDR3 is 16 residues. The germline CDR1 and CDR2 sequences are SNHLY and FYNNEI. The germline V and J ends were trimmed by 1 base and 2 bases, with 13 bases remaining between them. This chain's CDR3 is CASSEGAGPITDTQYF. The CDR3 bases are TGTGCCAGCAGTGAAGGGGCGGGACCGATCACAGATACGCAGTATTTT.

CDR3 sequence reads: CAWSVGRELETQYF. The DNA for the CDR3 is TGTGCCTGGAGTGTGGGCCGGGAGCTAGAGACCCAGTACTTC. The chain uses TRBV30 and TRBJ2-5; maybe TRBD2 (6 bases). The CDR3 length is 14 residues. Looked up from germline, CDR1 is GTSNPN and CDR2 is SVGIG (reference sequence). The V and J ends lost 0 bases and 4 bases respectively, with 12 bases between them.

Of note for this clone: Different DNA sequences within this sample yield the same CDR3. J is TRBJ2-5 and V is TRBV7-2; D unresolved. Germline CDR1 is SGHTA and CDR2 is FQGNSA. The CDR3 has 11 amino acids. Trimming left V 3 bases short and J 5 bases short, with 4 bases between. The CDR3, as DNA: TGTGCCAGCAGCTTTTCGGAGACCCAGTACTTC. Translated, it gives CASSFSETQYF.

The chain is built from TRBV21-1 and TRBJ1-1; the D call TRBD1 from the table was never checked on the DNA. TRBV21-1 is a listed pseudogene. This CDR3 is built from 13 residues. CDR3 nucleotide sequence: TGTGCCAGCAGCAAAGAGCCAGGCACTGAAGCTTTCTTT. Amino acids: CASSKEPGTEAFF.

V is TRBV18 and J is TRBJ1-3; the D gene is possibly TRBD1 (5 bases). V gave up 6 bases and J gave up 1 base, with 13 bases separating them. The CDR3 has 15 residues. Germline V lookup: CDR1 KGHSH, CDR2 LQKENI. CDR3: CASSELQGSGNTIYF. DNA for the CDR3: TGTGCCAGCTCGGAACTCCAGGGATCTGGAAACACCATATATTTT.

This rearrangement joins TRBV19 to TRBJ2-1, with 10 nucleotides matching TRBD2. Germline CDR1 and CDR2: LNHDA and SQIVND (reference sequence). This CDR3 contains 15 residues. The trim removed 6 bases at V and 8 bases at J, leaving 10 bases unmatched. CDR3 residues: CASRQLAGGVDEQFF. The CDR3 nucleotides read TGTGCCAGTAGACAGTTAGCGGGAGGTGTGGATGAGCAGTTCTTC.

The chain uses TRBV7-8 and TRBJ2-7; 7 nucleotides align to TRBD1. This CDR3 has 16 residues. Germline assignment: CDR1 SGHVS and CDR2 FQNEAQ. With 1 base clipped from V and 4 bases from J, the junction kept 10 bases outside the gene matches. Here the CDR3 DNA reads TGTGCCAGCAGCTTAGACCGATGGACAGGATTTTACGAGCAGTACTTC. It translates to CASSLDRWTGFYEQYF.

The chain is built from TRBV5-5 and TRBJ2-1; TRBD2 aligns across 9 bases. The germline V gene encodes CDR1 SGHKS and CDR2 YYEKEE (reference sequence). CDR3 length: 18 residues. V lost 2 bases, J lost 2 bases, and 11 bases stayed unmatched. DNA of the CDR3: TGTGCCAGCAGCTTAGCTCTTTTAGCGGGAGTTCCCTACAATGAGCAGTTCTTC. Translating it yields CASSLALLAGVPYNEQFF.

The chain employs TRBV9 and TRBJ2-2; TRBD1 matches at 11 bases. V lost 0 bases, J lost 3 bases, and 7 bases stayed unmatched. In germline, CDR1 is SGDLS, CDR2 YYNGEE. The CDR3 sequence is 18 residues long. The CDR3 reads CASSVEGGTGGYTGELFF. The CDR3 bases are TGTGCCAGCAGCGTAGAAGGGGGGACAGGGGGGTACACCGGGGAGCTGTTTTTT.

The J gene is TRBJ1-4, the V gene TRBV30, with a possible D match to TRBD1 (6 bases). Germline assignment: CDR1 GTSNPN and CDR2 SVGIG (reference sequence). This CDR3 has 14 amino acids. The V end was cut by 2 bases, the J end by 5 bases, with 12 bases between. CDR3 nucleotide sequence: TGTGCCTGGAGTCCGGGACACCGAAATGAAAAACTGTTTTTT. Amino acid sequence: CAWSPGHRNEKLFF. Drawing the rest from reference TRBV30 and TRBJ1-4, the complete variable domain is SQTIHQWPATLVQPVGSPLSLECTVEGTSNPNLYWYRQAAGRGLQLLFYSVGIGQISSEVPQNLSASRPQDRQFILSSKKLLLSDSGFYLCAWSPGHRNEKLFFGSGTQLSVL.

The chain carries TRBV4-1 and TRBJ2-1, with a possible D match to TRBD2 (5 bases). Germline V CDR1 and CDR2: MGHRA, YSYEKL. The CDR3 sequence is 15 residues long. V lost 1 base and J 6 bases, leaving 13 bases between the germline ends. The CDR3 here is CASSQVSSEANEQFF. For the CDR3, the DNA is TGCGCCAGCAGCCAAGTTTCATCGGAGGCCAATGAGCAGTTCTTC.

Only one count was recorded for this clone. The chain has TRBV7-9 and TRBJ2-6; tentative D call: TRBD1 (5 bases). This CDR3 region has 17 residues. V dropped 2 bases and J dropped 0 bases, with 11 bases sitting between them. Germline assignment: CDR1 SEHNR and CDR2 FQNEAQ (reference sequence). The CDR3 sequence: CASSLIPTASGANVLTF. Here the CDR3 DNA reads TGTGCCAGCAGCTTAATCCCGACAGCCTCTGGGGCCAACGTCCTGACTTTC.

This chain connects TRBV4-3 to TRBJ2-7; possibly TRBD2 for D (6 bases). Germline lookup yields CDR1 LGHNA and CDR2 YSLEER. V dropped 4 bases and J dropped 2 bases, with 15 bases sitting between them. The CDR3 has 15 amino acids. The CDR3 DNA follows: TGCGCCAGCAGCCGAGGGTGGGACTCAACCTACGAGCAGTACTTC. Protein sequence: CASSRGWDSTYEQYF.

J is TRBJ2-1 and V is TRBV30, with unresolved D. The CDR3 runs 12 residues. V was pared by 4 bases and J by 12 bases, with 16 bases between. The germline gives CDR1 GTSNPN, CDR2 SVGIG (reference sequence). Here the CDR3 DNA reads TGTGCCTGGACCTTAGAGCGCGAAGCGCAGTTCTTC. Translated: CAWTLEREAQFF. Full variable domain (outside the CDR3, taken from reference TRBV30 and TRBJ2-1): SQTIHQWPATLVQPVGSPLSLECTVEGTSNPNLYWYRQAAGRGLQLLFYSVGIGQISSEVPQNLSASRPQDRQFILSSKKLLLSDSGFYLCAWTLEREAQFFGPGTRLTVL.

The chain joins TRBV9 to TRBJ2-5; 8 positions match TRBD2. Germline CDR1 reads SGDLS; CDR2 reads YYNGEE. The CDR3 spans 15 residues. With V trimmed by 3 bases and J by 1 base, 5 bases remained unmatched. CDR3 bases: TGTGCCAGCAGCGGTAGCGGGGCCCCCCAAGAGACCCAGTACTTC. Residues: CASSGSGAPQETQYF.

The chain joins TRBV15 to TRBJ1-1; D possibly corresponds to TRBD1 (5 bases). Germline values: CDR1 LNHNV, CDR2 YYDKDF (reference sequence). This CDR3 is 13 amino acids long. Deletions cut 5 bases from V and 1 base from J, with 8 bases between. The CDR3 nucleotides read TGTGCCACCAGCGGGGCTTGGAACACTGAAGCTTTCTTT. Translation: CATSGAWNTEAFF.

V usage is TRBV5-1 and J usage is TRBJ1-1; tentative D call: TRBD1 (5 bases). This CDR3 has 14 residues. Deletions cut 2 bases from V and 1 base from J, with 9 bases between. Germline CDR1 SGHRS, CDR2 YFSETQ. DNA for the CDR3: TGCGCCAGCAGCTTAGAAACAGGGAACACTGAAGCTTTCTTT. Protein sequence: CASSLETGNTEAFF.

The genes are TRBV6-6 and TRBJ1-4; 7 bases agree with TRBD1. From germline, CDR1 is MNHNY and CDR2 SVGAGI (reference sequence). The CDR3 covers 15 residues. V lost 2 bases to trimming and J lost 4 bases; unmatched junction nucleotides: 4. In nucleotides, the CDR3 is TGTGCCAGCAGTTACGTGGGACAGAGTAATGAAAAACTGTTTTTT. This gives the protein CASSYVGQSNEKLFF.

In nucleotides, the CDR3 is TGCGCCAGCAGCTTAAGAAACATTGACAGGCGACCTTACGAGCAGTACTTC. Protein product: CASSLRNIDRRPYEQYF. The genes are TRBV5-1 and TRBJ2-7; the D gene is possibly TRBD1 (6 bases). CDR1 is SGHRS, CDR2 YFSETQ, per germline. V gave up 2 bases and J gave up 4 bases, with 22 bases separating them. The CDR3 has 17 residues.

This rearrangement joins TRBV7-9 to TRBJ1-1, with TRBD1 matching over 7 bases. The CDR3 is 14 amino acids. Germline loops: CDR1 SEHNR, CDR2 FQNEAQ (reference sequence). The V segment lost 0 bases and the J segment 6 bases; nucleotides outside the gene matches: 4. The CDR3 region is CASSLADRVAEAFF. Written as DNA, the CDR3 is TGTGCCAGCAGCTTAGCCGACAGGGTAGCTGAAGCTTTCTTT.

CDR3 coding DNA: TGTGCCAGCAGCCCGGGGTTCATAGCGGGAGTTGTTCCCTACGAGCAGTACTTC. This sequence encodes CASSPGFIAGVVPYEQYF. The chain joins TRBV7-8 to TRBJ2-7; 9 nucleotides align to TRBD2. J gave up 2 bases and V 5 bases, and 16 bases lay outside the gene matches. Germline CDR1 SGHVS, CDR2 FQNEAQ. The CDR3 is 18 amino acids. The complete variable domain, with remaining parts taken from reference TRBV7-8 and TRBJ2-7, reads GAGVSQSPRYKVAKRGQDVALRCDPISGHVSLFWYQQALGQGPEFLTYFQNEAQLDKSGLPSDRFFAERPEGSVSTLKIQRTQQEDSAVYLCASSPGFIAGVVPYEQYFGPGTRLTVT.

The CDR3 coding sequence is TGTGCCACCAGCAGGTTAACCAAAAACATTCAGTACTTC. Residues: CATSRLTKNIQYF. The chain is built from TRBV15 and TRBJ2-4; D unclear. V lost 3 bases to trimming and J lost 2 bases, with 5 bases between them. The CDR3 runs to 13 residues. Germline V CDR1 and CDR2: LNHNV, YYDKDF (reference sequence).

The chain joins TRBV7-2 to TRBJ1-5; a possible D gene is TRBD1 (6 bases). The V gene's germline CDR1 is SGHTA and CDR2 FQGNSA. The V and J ends lost 5 bases and 7 bases respectively, with 24 bases between them. This CDR3 spans 17 amino acids. DNA for the CDR3: TGTGCCAGCAGCAGACGTTTGGGAGAGGCAGGGGACCAGCCCCAGCATTTT. This codes for CASSRRLGEAGDQPQHF.